This T cell receptor (beta chain) originates from a study of T cell responses to AZD1222 COVID-19 vaccine. TCRdb's table, derived via immunoSEQ multiplex PCR, lists solely in-frame clones and lacks some. This sample has about 180,000 clones; just under 90% occur once, and the top ten carry 3.5% to 4.5%. This clone was seen a few times. The CDR3 spans 16 residues. Germline CDR1 MNHNS, CDR2 SASEGT. Unmatched junction bases numbered 10, after V lost 3 bases and J lost 5 bases. This clonotype was sampled from an adult who received the MenACWY meningococcal vaccine as a control. This specimen consisted of peripheral blood, obtained 28 days after the second dose of the MenACWY control vaccine. The chain employs TRBV6-1 and TRBJ2-5; 9 bases align to TRBD1. The CDR3 here is CASSEAKGQGLETQYF. CDR3 nucleotides: TGTGCCAGCAGTGAGGCTAAGGGACAGGGTTTGGAGACCCAGTACTTC.